This T cell receptor (beta chain) was identified during a study of T cell responses to AZD1222 COVID-19 vaccine. Study outcomes and limitations: After two AZD1222 doses, spike-specific TCR breadth and depth rose versus day 0. The donors showed a predominance of white British ancestry and of females, with possible underestimation of clonal diversity. Just a handful of AZD1222 recipients were seropositive at baseline.

There are 15 residues in the CDR3. Germline V CDR1 and CDR2: MDHEN, SYDVKM. Unmatched junction bases numbered 10, after V lost 4 bases and J lost 5 bases. This table comes from immunoSEQ multiplex PCR, and its TCRdb copy is limited to in-frame clones, with some not included. This table has around 80,000 clones, 83% appearing once. A word on this clone: Its specificity is not known.

This receptor was obtained from an adult who received the AZD1222 COVID-19 vaccine. V is TRBV28 and J is TRBJ1-2, with 7 bases fitting TRBD1. The specimen comprised peripheral blood, sampled 28 days after the second AZD1222 dose. CDR3 nucleotides: TGTGCCAGCAGTTCCCCCGCCGAGGGGGCTTATGGCTACACCTTC. As protein: CASSSPAEGAYGYTF.